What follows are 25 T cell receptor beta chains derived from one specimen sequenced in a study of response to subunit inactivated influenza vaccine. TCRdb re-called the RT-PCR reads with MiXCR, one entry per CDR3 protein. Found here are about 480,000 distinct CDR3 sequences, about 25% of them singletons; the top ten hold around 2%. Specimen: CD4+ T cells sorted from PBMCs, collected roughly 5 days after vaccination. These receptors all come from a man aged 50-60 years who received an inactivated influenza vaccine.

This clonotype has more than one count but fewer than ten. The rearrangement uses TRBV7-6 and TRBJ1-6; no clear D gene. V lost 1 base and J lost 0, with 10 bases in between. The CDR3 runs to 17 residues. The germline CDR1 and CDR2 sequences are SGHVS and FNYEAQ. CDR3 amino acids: CASSLEARTSYNSPLHF. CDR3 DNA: TGTGCCAGCAGCTTAGAGGCCCGTACCTCCTATAATTCACCCCTCCACTTT.

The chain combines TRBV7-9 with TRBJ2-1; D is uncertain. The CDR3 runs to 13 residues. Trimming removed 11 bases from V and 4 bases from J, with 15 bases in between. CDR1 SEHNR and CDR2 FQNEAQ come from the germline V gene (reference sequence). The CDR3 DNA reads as TGTGCCTTCCAGAGCAGAGGATACAATGAGCAGTTCTTC. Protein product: CAFQSRGYNEQFF.

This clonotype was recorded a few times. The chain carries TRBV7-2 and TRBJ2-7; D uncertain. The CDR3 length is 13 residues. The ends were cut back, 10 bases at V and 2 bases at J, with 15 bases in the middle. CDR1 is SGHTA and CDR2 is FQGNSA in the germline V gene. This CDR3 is CATQGSPTYEQYF. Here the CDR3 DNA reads TGTGCCACCCAAGGAAGCCCAACCTACGAGCAGTACTTC.

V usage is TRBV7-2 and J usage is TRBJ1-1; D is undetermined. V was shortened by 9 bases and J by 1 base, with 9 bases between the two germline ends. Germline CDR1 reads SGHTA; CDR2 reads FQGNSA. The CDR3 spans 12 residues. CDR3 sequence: CARAIPNTEAFF. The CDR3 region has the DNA TGTGCCAGAGCGATCCCGAACACTGAAGCTTTCTTT.

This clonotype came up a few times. The CDR3 region is CASSLAPDLNEQFF. CDR3 nucleotides: TGTGCCAGCAGCTTAGCGCCAGACCTCAATGAGCAGTTCTTC. The chain employs TRBV7-9 and TRBJ2-1; no reliable D call. Trimming stripped 0 bases from V and 6 bases from J, with 9 bases between. CDR3 length: 14 amino acids. The germline V gene encodes CDR1 SEHNR and CDR2 FQNEAQ (reference sequence).

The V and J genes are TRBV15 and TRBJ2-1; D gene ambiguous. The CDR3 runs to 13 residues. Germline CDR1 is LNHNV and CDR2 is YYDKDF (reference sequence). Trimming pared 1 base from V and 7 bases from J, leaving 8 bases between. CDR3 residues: CATSRGSLNEQFF. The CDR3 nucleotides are TGTGCCACCAGCAGAGGGTCTTTGAATGAGCAGTTCTTC.

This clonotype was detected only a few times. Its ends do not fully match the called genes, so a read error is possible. The CDR3 bases are TGTGCCAGCAGCGTAGCGGGAGCGAGGGCAGATACGCAGTATTTT. Translated, it gives CASSVAGARADTQYF. The chain employs TRBV7-9 and TRBJ2-3; 9 bases match TRBD2. CDR1 SEHNR and CDR2 FQNEAQ come from the germline V gene (reference sequence). CDR3 length equals 15 residues.

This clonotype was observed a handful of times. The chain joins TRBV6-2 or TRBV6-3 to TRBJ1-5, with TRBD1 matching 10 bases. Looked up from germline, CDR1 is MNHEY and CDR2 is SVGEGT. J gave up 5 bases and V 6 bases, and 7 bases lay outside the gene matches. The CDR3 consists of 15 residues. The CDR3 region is CASRRTGGTYQPQHF. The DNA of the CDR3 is TGTGCCAGCAGGAGGACAGGGGGAACATATCAGCCCCAGCATTTT.

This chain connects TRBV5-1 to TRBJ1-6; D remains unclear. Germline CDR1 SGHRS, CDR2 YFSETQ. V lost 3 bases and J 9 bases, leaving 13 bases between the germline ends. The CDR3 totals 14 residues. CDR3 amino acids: CASSYKAGASPLHF. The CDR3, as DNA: TGCGCCAGCAGCTATAAAGCGGGAGCTTCACCCCTCCACTTT. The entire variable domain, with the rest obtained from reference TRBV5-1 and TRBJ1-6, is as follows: KAGVTQTPRYLIKTRGQQVTLSCSPISGHRSVSWYQQTPGQGLQFLFEYFSETQRNKGNFPGRFSGRQFSNSRSEMNVSTLELGDSALYLCASSYKAGASPLHFGNGTRLTVT.

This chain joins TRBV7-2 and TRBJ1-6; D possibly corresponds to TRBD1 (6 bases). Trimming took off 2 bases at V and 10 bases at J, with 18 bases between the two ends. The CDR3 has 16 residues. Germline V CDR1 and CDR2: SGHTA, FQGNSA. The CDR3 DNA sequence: TGTGCCAGCAGCTTAAACCCGCCAGGGGCAAGCTCACCCCTCCACTTT. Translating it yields CASSLNPPGASSPLHF.

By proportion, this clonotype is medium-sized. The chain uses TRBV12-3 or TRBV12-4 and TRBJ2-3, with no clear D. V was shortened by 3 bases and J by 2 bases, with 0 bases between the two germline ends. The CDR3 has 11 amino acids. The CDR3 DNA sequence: TGTGCCAGCAGTTTCACAGATACGCAGTATTTT. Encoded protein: CASSFTDTQYF.

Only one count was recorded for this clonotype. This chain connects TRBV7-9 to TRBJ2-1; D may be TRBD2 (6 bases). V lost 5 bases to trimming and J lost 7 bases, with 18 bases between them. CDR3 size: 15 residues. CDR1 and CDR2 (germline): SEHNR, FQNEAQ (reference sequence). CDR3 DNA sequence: TGTGCCAGCAGCCGGGGACTCCTTAGGGAAAATGAGCAGTTCTTC. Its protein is CASSRGLLRENEQFF. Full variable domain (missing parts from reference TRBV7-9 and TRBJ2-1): DTGVSQNPRHKITKRGQNVTFRCDPISEHNRLYWYRQTLGQGPEFLTYFQNEAQLEKSRLLSDRFSAERPKGSFSTLEIQRTEQGDSAMYLCASSRGLLRENEQFFGPGTRLTVL.

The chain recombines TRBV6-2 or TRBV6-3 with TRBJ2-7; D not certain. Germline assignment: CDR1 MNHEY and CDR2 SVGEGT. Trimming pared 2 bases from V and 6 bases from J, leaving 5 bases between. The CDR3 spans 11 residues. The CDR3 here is CASSYGIEQYF. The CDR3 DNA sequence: TGTGCCAGCAGTTACGGGATCGAGCAGTACTTC.

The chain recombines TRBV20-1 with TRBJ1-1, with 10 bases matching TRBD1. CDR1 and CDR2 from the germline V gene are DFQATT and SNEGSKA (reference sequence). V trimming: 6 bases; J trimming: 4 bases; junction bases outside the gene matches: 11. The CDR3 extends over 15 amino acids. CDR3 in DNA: TGCAGTGCCGGCATTCCCGACAGGGGGCTCACTGAAGCTTTCTTT. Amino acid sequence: CSAGIPDRGLTEAFF.

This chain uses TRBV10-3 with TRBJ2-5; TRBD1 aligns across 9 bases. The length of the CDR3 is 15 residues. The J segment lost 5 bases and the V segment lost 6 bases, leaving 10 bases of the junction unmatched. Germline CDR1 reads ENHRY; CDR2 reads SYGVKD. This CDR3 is CAIRPGTGLRETQYF. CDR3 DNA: TGTGCCATCAGGCCCGGGACAGGGCTTAGGGAGACCCAGTACTTC.

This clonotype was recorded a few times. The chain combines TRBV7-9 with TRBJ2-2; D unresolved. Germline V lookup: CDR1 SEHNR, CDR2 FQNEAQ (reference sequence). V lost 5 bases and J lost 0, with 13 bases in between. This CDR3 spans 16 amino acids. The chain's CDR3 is CASSARLVANTGELFF. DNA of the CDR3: TGTGCCAGCAGCGCGCGACTGGTAGCGAACACCGGGGAGCTGTTTTTT.

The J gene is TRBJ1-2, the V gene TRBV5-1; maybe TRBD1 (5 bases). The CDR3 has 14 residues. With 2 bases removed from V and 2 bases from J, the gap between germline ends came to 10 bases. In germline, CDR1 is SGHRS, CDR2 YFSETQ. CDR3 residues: CASSFSGTNYGYTF. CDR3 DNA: TGCGCCAGCAGCTTCTCGGGGACCAACTATGGCTACACCTTC.

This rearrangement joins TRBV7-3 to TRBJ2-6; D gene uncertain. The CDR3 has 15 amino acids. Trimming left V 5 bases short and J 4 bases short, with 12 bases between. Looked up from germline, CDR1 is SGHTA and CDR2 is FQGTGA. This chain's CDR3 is CASSPQLGGANVLTF. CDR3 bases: TGTGCCAGCAGCCCCCAGTTAGGGGGGGCCAACGTCCTGACTTTC.

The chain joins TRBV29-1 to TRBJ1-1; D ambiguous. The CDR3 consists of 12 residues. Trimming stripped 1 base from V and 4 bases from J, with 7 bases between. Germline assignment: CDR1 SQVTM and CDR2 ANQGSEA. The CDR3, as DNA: TGCAGCGTTGAAGGGACGGTCACTGAAGCTTTCTTT. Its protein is CSVEGTVTEAFF.

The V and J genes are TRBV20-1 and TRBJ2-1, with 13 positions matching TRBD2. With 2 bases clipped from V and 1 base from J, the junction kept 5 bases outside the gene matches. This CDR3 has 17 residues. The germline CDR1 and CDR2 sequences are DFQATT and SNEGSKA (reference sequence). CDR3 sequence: CSARRTSGSRSYNEQFF. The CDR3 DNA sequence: TGCAGTGCTAGACGGACTAGCGGGAGTCGTTCCTACAATGAGCAGTTCTTC.

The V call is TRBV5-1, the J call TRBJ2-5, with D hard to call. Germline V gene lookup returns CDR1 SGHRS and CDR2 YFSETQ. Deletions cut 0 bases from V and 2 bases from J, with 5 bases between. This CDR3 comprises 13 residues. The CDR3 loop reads CASSLDQQETQYF. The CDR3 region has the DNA TGCGCCAGCAGCTTGGACCAACAAGAGACCCAGTACTTC.

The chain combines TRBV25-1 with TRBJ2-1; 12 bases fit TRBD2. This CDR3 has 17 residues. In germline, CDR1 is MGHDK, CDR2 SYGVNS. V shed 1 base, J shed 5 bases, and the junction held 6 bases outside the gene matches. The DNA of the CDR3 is TGTGCCAGCAGTGAATCCCGACTAGCGGGAGTAGACAATGAGCAGTTCTTC. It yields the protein CASSESRLAGVDNEQFF.

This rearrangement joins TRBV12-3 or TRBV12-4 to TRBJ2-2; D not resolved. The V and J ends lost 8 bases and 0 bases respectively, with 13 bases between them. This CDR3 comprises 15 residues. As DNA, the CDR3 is TGTGCCAGCGGCCGGAGAAAGACGAACACCGGGGAGCTGTTTTTT. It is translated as CASGRRKTNTGELFF.

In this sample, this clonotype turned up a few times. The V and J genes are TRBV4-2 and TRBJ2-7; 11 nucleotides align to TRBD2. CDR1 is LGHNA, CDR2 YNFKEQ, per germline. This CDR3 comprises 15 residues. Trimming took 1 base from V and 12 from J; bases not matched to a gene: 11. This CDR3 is CASSQATGASGGWYF. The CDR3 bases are TGTGCCAGCAGCCAAGCTACCGGTGCTAGCGGGGGGTGGTACTTC.

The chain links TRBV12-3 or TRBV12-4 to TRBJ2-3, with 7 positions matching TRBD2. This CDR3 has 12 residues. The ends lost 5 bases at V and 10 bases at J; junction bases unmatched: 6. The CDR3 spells CASSRTSLAQYF. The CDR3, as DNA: TGTGCCAGCAGTCGGACTAGTCTGGCGCAGTATTTT.